Presented here are 30 T cell receptor beta chains from one specimen sequenced in a study of Ad26.COV2.S vaccination and SARS-CoV-2 variants. Indicated treatment: about 20 received Ad26.COV2.S at low or high dose, single or two shots; about 5 received placebo; per-sample allocation not given. Samples came from day 63 after the first vaccine or placebo injection. Profiled with immunoSEQ multiplex PCR; TCRdb holds only in-frame clones, not every one. This sample carries fewer than 400,000 clones, just over 85% of them seen once, and the ten largest clones take 1.5% to 2%. The input for sequencing was peripheral blood, taken in a trial of Ad26.COV2.S vaccine versus placebo. The receptor source for this set is a person between 18 and 65 years old who received the Ad26.COV2.S COVID-19 vaccine or a placebo.

The chain combines TRBV7-9 with TRBJ1-4; maybe TRBD1 (6 bases). CDR3 length equals 15 residues. In germline, CDR1 is SEHNR, CDR2 FQNEAQ (reference sequence). The V gene lost 5 bases and the J gene lost 4 bases, with 14 bases spanning the gap. Here the CDR3 reads CASSVTQGHNEKLFF. CDR3 DNA sequence: TGTGCCAGCAGCGTAACCCAGGGACATAATGAAAAACTGTTTTTT.

The rearrangement joins TRBV5-1 to TRBJ2-7, with D perhaps assigned TRBD1 or TRBD2 (5 bases each). The V end was cut by 0 bases, the J end by 4 bases, with 17 bases between. CDR3 length: 16 residues. CDR1 SGHRS and CDR2 YFSETQ come from the germline V gene. The CDR3 is CASSLGGFTGGYEQYF. The CDR3 DNA reads as TGCGCCAGCAGCTTGGGGGGATTTACAGGCGGGTACGAGCAGTACTTC.

The table lists this clone with a count of one. The chain uses TRBV6-2 or TRBV6-3 and TRBJ2-3, with a possible D match to TRBD2 (5 bases). Deletions cut 2 bases from V and 3 bases from J, with 15 bases between. This CDR3 contains 16 residues. Germline CDR1 reads MNHEY; CDR2 reads SVGEGT. Written as DNA, the CDR3 is TGTGCCAGCAGTTACGGTTCGAGCGGACCTACAGATACGCAGTATTTT. It is translated as CASSYGSSGPTDTQYF.

The V gene is TRBV5-4, the J gene TRBJ2-3, with no clear D. Germline V lookup: CDR1 SGHNT, CDR2 YYREEE (reference sequence). The CDR3 spans 16 residues. V was trimmed by 4 bases and J by 3 bases, leaving 18 bases between them. The CDR3 sequence: CASSPLVSLGTDTQYF. The CDR3 bases are TGTGCCAGCAGCCCGTTGGTTAGCCTCGGGACAGATACGCAGTATTTT.

V usage is TRBV5-4 and J usage is TRBJ2-5, with D perhaps TRBD2 (7 bases). V was clipped by 4 bases and J by 6 bases, with 16 bases between them. Looked up from germline, CDR1 is SGHNT and CDR2 is YYREEE (reference sequence). The CDR3 spans 14 residues. The CDR3 DNA reads as TGTGCCAGCAGCCTAGGGGGGGGGCGGCAGACCCAGTACTTC. Residues: CASSLGGGRQTQYF.

This clone was seen once. This rearrangement joins TRBV18 to TRBJ2-5; D is undetermined. Trimming stripped 2 bases from V and 5 bases from J, with 9 bases between. The length of the CDR3 is 13 residues. Germline CDR1 and CDR2: KGHSH and LQKENI. Written as DNA, the CDR3 is TGTGCCAGCTCACCAGGGATGGGGGAGACCCAGTACTTC. Translating it yields CASSPGMGETQYF.

The V and J genes are TRBV5-4 and TRBJ2-2, with a tentative D call TRBD2 (5 bases). The CDR3 spans 14 residues. The germline CDR1 and CDR2 sequences are SGHNT and YYREEE (reference sequence). Trimming stripped 0 bases from V and 6 bases from J, with 9 bases between. The CDR3 reads CASSLAKGAGELFF. Written as DNA, the CDR3 is TGTGCCAGCAGCTTGGCTAAGGGAGCCGGGGAGCTGTTTTTT.

This sequence joins TRBV7-9 and TRBJ2-1; 7 bases align to TRBD1. The CDR3 spans 17 residues. V trimming: 0 bases; J trimming: 3 bases; junction bases outside the gene matches: 8. Germline V gene data show CDR1 as SEHNR and CDR2 as FQNEAQ (reference sequence). The CDR3 nucleotides are TGTGCCAGCAGCTTAGCAACCAGGGGGTTTGGCTACAATGAGCAGTTCTTC. Residues: CASSLATRGFGYNEQFF.

The chain combines TRBV12-3 or TRBV12-4 with TRBJ1-2; D is undetermined. V lost 7 bases and J lost 3, with 12 bases in between. The CDR3 extends over 13 amino acids. The CDR3 DNA reads as TGTGCCAGCAAGCCTTCGGGGTACTATGGCTACACCTTC. It is translated as CASKPSGYYGYTF.

The chain employs TRBV7-6 and TRBJ2-7; 10 bases line up with TRBD2. The CDR3 contains 14 residues. Germline V lookup: CDR1 SGHVS, CDR2 FNYEAQ. Trimming cost V 3 bases and J 10 bases; bases outside gene matches: 9. The CDR3: CASSFTSGDGRQYF. The CDR3 coding sequence is TGTGCCAGCAGCTTCACTAGCGGGGACGGGCGCCAGTACTTC.

The chain recombines TRBV6-5 with TRBJ2-3; no definite D call. The V gene lost 5 bases and the J gene lost 3 bases, with 9 bases spanning the gap. Germline V gene lookup returns CDR1 MNHEY and CDR2 SVGAGI. This CDR3 region has 13 residues. This CDR3 is CASSLRFTDTQYF. CDR3 bases: TGTGCCAGCAGTCTCAGGTTTACAGATACGCAGTATTTT.

The rearrangement joins TRBV5-1 to TRBJ2-7; 10 bases are shared with TRBD1. From germline, CDR1 is SGHRS and CDR2 YFSETQ. The CDR3 runs 14 residues. V gave up 1 base and J gave up 6 bases; unmatched junction bases: 4. CDR3 in DNA: TGCGCCAGCAGCTTGATGGGACAGGGGATCGAGCAGTACTTC. Its translation is CASSLMGQGIEQYF.

V is TRBV19 and J is TRBJ2-5; TRBD1 matches 8 bases. V shed 1 base and J 5 bases; nucleotides not matched to a gene: 6. CDR3 length: 15 residues. Germline V lookup: CDR1 LNHDA, CDR2 SQIVND (reference sequence). Here the CDR3 reads CASSIGDRGAETQYF. The DNA for the CDR3 is TGTGCCAGTAGTATAGGCGACAGGGGAGCGGAGACCCAGTACTTC.

This clone was picked up a small number of times. The chain links TRBV6-2 or TRBV6-3 to TRBJ2-4; 10 positions match TRBD2. The CDR3 runs to 17 residues. Per germline, CDR1 MNHEY and CDR2 SVGEGT. J gave up 7 bases and V 2 bases, and 11 bases lay outside the gene matches. CDR3 protein: CASSYGRSGGALNIQYF. The CDR3 coding sequence is TGTGCCAGCAGTTACGGTCGGAGCGGGGGGGCCCTTAACATTCAGTACTTC.

The gene calls are TRBV7-9 and TRBJ1-5; D is unresolved. Germline values: CDR1 SEHNR, CDR2 FQNEAQ (reference sequence). CDR3 size: 13 residues. The ends were cut back, 5 bases at V and 0 bases at J, with 5 bases in the middle. The CDR3 loop reads CASSSNSNQPQHF. The CDR3 region has the DNA TGTGCCAGCAGCAGTAATAGCAATCAGCCCCAGCATTTT.

The chain carries TRBV9 and TRBJ1-2, with TRBD1 matching 9 bases. J was trimmed by 8 bases and V by 1 base; bases with no gene match: 12. Germline V lookup: CDR1 SGDLS, CDR2 YYNGEE. This CDR3 region has 16 residues. In DNA, the CDR3 is TGTGCCAGCAGCGTAACTACAGGGGGCGCGGAGTGGGGCTACACCTTC. This encodes CASSVTTGGAEWGYTF. The full variable domain, rest sourced from reference TRBV9 and TRBJ1-2, is DSGVTQTPKHLITATGQRVTLRCSPRSGDLSVYWYQQSLDQGLQFLIQYYNGEERAKGNILERFSAQQFPDLHSELNLSSLELGDSALYFCASSVTTGGAEWGYTFGSGTRLTVV.

Written as DNA, the CDR3 is TGTGCCAGCAGCTTCGGCAGGGTGGCCGGGGAGCTGTTTTTT. Translating gives CASSFGRVAGELFF. The rearrangement uses TRBV7-3 and TRBJ2-2; perhaps TRBD1 as D (5 bases). V was shortened by 3 bases and J by 6 bases, with 11 bases between the two germline ends. The germline V gene encodes CDR1 SGHTA and CDR2 FQGTGA. This CDR3 spans 14 amino acids.

This chain joins TRBV11-2 and TRBJ1-6; the D gene is possibly TRBD1 (5 bases). V lost 5 bases and J 8 bases, leaving 13 bases between the germline ends. The CDR3 totals 14 residues. The germline V gene encodes CDR1 SGHAT and CDR2 FQNNGV. Here the CDR3 reads CASSVRMGDSPLHF. The CDR3 nucleotides are TGTGCCAGCAGCGTGCGGATGGGGGATTCACCCCTCCACTTT.

A single count supports this clone. The chain joins TRBV7-8 to TRBJ2-7; 7 nucleotides agree with TRBD1. V was clipped by 1 base and J by 0 bases; unmatched bases: 12. The CDR3 covers 18 residues. Germline CDR1 reads SGHVS; CDR2 reads FQNEAQ. CDR3 DNA sequence: TGTGCCAGCAGCTTAGAGTCTAGCCGGGACAGCTACTCCTACGAGCAGTACTTC. It yields the protein CASSLESSRDSYSYEQYF.

The chain links TRBV27 to TRBJ1-4; D call uncertain. This CDR3 region has 14 residues. Trimming took off 6 bases at V and 0 bases at J, with 8 bases between the two ends. CDR1 is MNHEY and CDR2 is SMNVEV in the germline V gene (reference sequence). The DNA of the CDR3 is TGTGCCAGCAGGACCTACGCAACTAATGAAAAACTGTTTTTT. It specifies CASRTYATNEKLFF.

The chain carries TRBV7-2 and TRBJ1-1; 7 bases are a match to TRBD1. The germline CDR1 and CDR2 sequences are SGHTA and FQGNSA. This CDR3 has 16 residues. V shed 4 bases and J 4 bases; nucleotides not matched to a gene: 12. CDR3 region: CASSSTYRGRRTEAFF. CDR3 DNA sequence: TGTGCCAGCAGCTCGACCTACAGGGGAAGACGCACTGAAGCTTTCTTT.

The chain carries TRBV9 and TRBJ2-3; 8 bases match TRBD2. Germline values: CDR1 SGDLS, CDR2 YYNGEE. This CDR3 contains 15 residues. The junction had 9 bases not matched to a gene; V was cut back by 4 bases and J by 5 bases. The CDR3 DNA sequence: TGTGCCAGCAGCCCCCGCGGGGGGTCGATAGATACGCAGTATTTT. Its translation is CASSPRGGSIDTQYF.

This rearrangement joins TRBV4-2 to TRBJ1-4, with a possible D match to TRBD1 (5 bases). CDR1 and CDR2 (germline): LGHNA, YNFKEQ. The V and J ends lost 1 base and 8 bases respectively, with 14 bases between them. This CDR3 has 15 amino acids. The chain's CDR3 is CASSQGYDSEEKLFF. CDR3 coding DNA: TGTGCCAGCAGCCAAGGGTATGACAGCGAAGAAAAACTGTTTTTT.

The gene calls are TRBV4-1 and TRBJ2-4; 10 bases line up with TRBD2. The CDR3 is 18 residues long. V shed 4 bases and J 3 bases; nucleotides not matched to a gene: 12. Germline V gene sequence: CDR1 MGHRA, CDR2 YSYEKL. As DNA, the CDR3 is TGCGCCAGCAGCCTTGGCCTTACTAGCGGGGTAGGCAAAAACATTCAGTACTTC. It is translated as CASSLGLTSGVGKNIQYF.

The chain joins TRBV3-1 (or the pseudogene TRBV3-2) to TRBJ2-1; 8 nucleotides line up with TRBD2. J gave up 3 bases and V 4 bases, and 5 bases lay outside the gene matches. Germline CDR1 reads LGHDT; CDR2 reads YNNKEL (reference sequence). CDR3 length: 15 residues. The CDR3, as DNA: TGTGCCAGCAGCCTAATAGCGGGGAACTACAATGAGCAGTTCTTC. Translated, it gives CASSLIAGNYNEQFF.

V usage is TRBV6-5 and J usage is TRBJ2-2, with 7 bases matching TRBD2. CDR3 length: 12 amino acids. CDR1 and CDR2 (germline): MNHEY, SVGAGI. Germline trimming cut 5 bases from V and 9 bases from J; bases unmatched to any gene: 3. CDR3 sequence (DNA): TGTGCCAGCAGTACGGGGGGACGGGAGCTGTTTTTT. It is translated as CASSTGGRELFF.

This clone has just one count. The chain uses TRBV10-1 and TRBJ1-2; 12 nucleotides match TRBD1. CDR1 is WNHNN, CDR2 SYGVQD, per germline (reference sequence). The V segment lost 0 bases and the J segment 7 bases; nucleotides outside the gene matches: 6. The length of the CDR3 is 16 residues. The CDR3 DNA is TGCGCCAGCAGTGAGTCCTTGGGACAGGGGGCAAGTGGCTACACCTTC. Translated: CASSESLGQGASGYTF.

CDR3 in amino acids: CASSPYSGLYNEQFF. The CDR3 region has the DNA TGTGCCAGCAGCCCCTACTCGGGACTGTACAATGAGCAGTTCTTC. V is TRBV7-2 and J is TRBJ2-1; D possibly corresponds to TRBD2 (6 bases). CDR1 SGHTA and CDR2 FQGNSA come from the germline V gene. The CDR3 contains 15 residues. Trimming pared 5 bases from V and 4 bases from J, leaving 15 bases between.

The rearrangement links TRBV9 to TRBJ2-7; D is undetermined. The CDR3 sequence is 14 residues long. V lost 1 base and J 7 bases, leaving 15 bases between the germline ends. CDR1 and CDR2 (germline): SGDLS, YYNGEE. This CDR3 reads CASSVFPGQHEQYF. CDR3 coding DNA: TGTGCCAGCAGCGTATTCCCTGGGCAGCATGAGCAGTACTTC. The full variable domain, rest sourced from reference TRBV9 and TRBJ2-7, is DSGVTQTPKHLITATGQRVTLRCSPRSGDLSVYWYQQSLDQGLQFLIQYYNGEERAKGNILERFSAQQFPDLHSELNLSSLELGDSALYFCASSVFPGQHEQYFGPGTRLTVT.

V and J are TRBV9 and TRBJ2-7; D is unresolved. Trimming left V 4 bases short and J 4 bases short, with 18 bases between. The CDR3 consists of 15 residues. Germline CDR1 is SGDLS and CDR2 is YYNGEE. CDR3 region: CASSPTAQIVYEQYF. Written as DNA, the CDR3 is TGTGCCAGCAGCCCGACGGCCCAAATAGTGTACGAGCAGTACTTC. The variable domain in full, completed from reference TRBV9 and TRBJ2-7, reads DSGVTQTPKHLITATGQRVTLRCSPRSGDLSVYWYQQSLDQGLQFLIQYYNGEERAKGNILERFSAQQFPDLHSELNLSSLELGDSALYFCASSPTAQIVYEQYFGPGTRLTVT.